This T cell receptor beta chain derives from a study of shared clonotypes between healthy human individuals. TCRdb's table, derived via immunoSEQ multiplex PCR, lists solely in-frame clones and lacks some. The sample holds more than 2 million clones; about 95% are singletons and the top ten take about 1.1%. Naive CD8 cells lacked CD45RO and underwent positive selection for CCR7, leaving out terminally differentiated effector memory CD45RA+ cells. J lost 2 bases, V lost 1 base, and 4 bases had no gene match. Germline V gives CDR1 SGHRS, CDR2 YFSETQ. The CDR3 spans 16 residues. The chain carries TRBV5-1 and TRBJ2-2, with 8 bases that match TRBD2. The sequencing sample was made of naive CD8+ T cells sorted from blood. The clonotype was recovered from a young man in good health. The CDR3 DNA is TGCGCCAGCAGCTTGCGAGCGGGAGATAACACCGGGGAGCTGTTTTTT. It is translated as CASSLRAGDNTGELFF. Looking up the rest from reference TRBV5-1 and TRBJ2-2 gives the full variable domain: KAGVTQTPRYLIKTRGQQVTLSCSPISGHRSVSWYQQTPGQGLQFLFEYFSETQRNKGNFPGRFSGRQFSNSRSEMNVSTLELGDSALYLCASSLRAGDNTGELFFGEGSRLTVL.